Below, 5 T cell receptor beta chains from the same sample are listed, as sequenced in a study of identical twins. TCRdb analysed the 5' RACE reads with MiXCR anew, one entry per CDR3 protein. The table shows about 210,000 distinct CDR3 sequences, with roughly a tenth occurring only once. The sample comprised memory (CD45RO+) T cells sorted from blood. Every receptor here comes from a woman aged 18-29 years in good health.

This chain connects TRBV13 to TRBJ2-1, with 10 bases matching TRBD2. Germline V gene data show CDR1 as PRHDT and CDR2 as FYEKMQ (reference sequence). The length of the CDR3 is 14 residues. V lost 6 bases and J lost 7; bases outside the gene matches: 6. The CDR3 reads CASRSPGLANEQFF. Here the CDR3 DNA reads TGTGCCAGCAGAAGTCCGGGACTAGCGAATGAGCAGTTCTTC.

This chain's CDR3 is CASSIMDRAGYTF. In DNA, the CDR3 is TGTGCCAGCAGCATCATGGACAGGGCCGGCTACACCTTC. This rearrangement joins TRBV14 to TRBJ1-2; 8 bases align to TRBD1. Unmatched junction bases numbered 7, after V lost 5 bases and J lost 8 bases. The CDR3 spans 13 residues. Germline CDR1 is SGHDN and CDR2 is FVKESK.

The rearrangement joins TRBV12-3 or TRBV12-4 to TRBJ1-6; no reliable D call. The CDR3 extends over 16 amino acids. Trimming removed 4 bases at V and 8 bases at J, with 18 bases between. The CDR3 spells CASSSPAWMVDSPLHF. The CDR3 nucleotides are TGTGCCAGCAGTTCGCCGGCCTGGATGGTGGATTCACCCCTCCACTTT.

This clonotype was picked up a small number of times. The genes are TRBV6-1 and TRBJ2-1, with D possibly TRBD2 on 5 matching bases. Per the germline V gene, CDR1 is MNHNS and CDR2 is SASEGT. The CDR3 consists of 15 residues. Deletions cut 1 base from V and 3 bases from J, with 10 bases between. CDR3 sequence: CASSEGEGDYNEQFF. Written as DNA, the CDR3 is TGTGCCAGCAGTGAAGGAGAGGGCGACTACAATGAGCAGTTCTTC.

The sample holds many counts of this clonotype. The chain carries TRBV6-5 and TRBJ2-7; TRBD2 agrees at 7 bases. The V and J ends lost 2 bases and 2 bases, in that order; junction bases with no gene match: 3. This CDR3 has 14 amino acids. The germline gives CDR1 MNHEY, CDR2 SVGAGI. CDR3 sequence: CASSYGAGAYEQYF. CDR3 DNA sequence: TGTGCCAGCAGTTACGGTGCGGGGGCCTACGAGCAGTACTTC.